The 2 T cell receptor beta chains in this list originate from one sample, sequenced in a study of T cells in Graves' hyperthyroidism and ophthalmopathy. RNA transcripts yielded amplified TCR beta CDR3 regions. Carried out on the TCR CDR3, a first-round RT-PCR used the HTBI primer set. TCRdb independently ran MiXCR on the multiplex PCR reads; one entry per CDR3 protein. Of about 640,000 distinct CDR3 sequences listed, 45% were seen once; the top ten hold 7% to 7.5%. Sequencing was done on a sample of peripheral blood or thyroid tissue (not recorded which). The receptor source for this set is an adult man with Graves' disease, either hyperthyroidism or ophthalmopathy (not recorded which).

This clonotype was seen only once. The rearrangement uses TRBV28 and TRBJ1-5; D may be TRBD1 (6 bases). The CDR3 is 13 residues long. Trimming stripped 5 bases from V and 6 bases from J, with 11 bases between. CDR1 and CDR2 (germline): MDHEN, SYDVKM. CDR3 region: CASSTGFGQPQHF. DNA for the CDR3: TGTGCCAGCAGTACAGGGTTCGGTCAGCCCCAGCATTTT. Looking up the rest from reference TRBV28 and TRBJ1-5 gives the full variable domain: DVKVTQSSRYLVKRTGEKVFLECVQDMDHENMFWYRQDPGLGLRLIYFSYDVKMKEKGDIPEGYSVSREKKERFSLILESASTNQTSMYLCASSTGFGQPQHFGDGTRLSIL.

The chain is built from TRBV7-9 and TRBJ1-1; perhaps TRBD1 as D (5 bases). The CDR3 runs 13 residues. Trimming stripped 1 base from V and 7 bases from J, with 10 bases between. Germline V gives CDR1 SEHNR, CDR2 FQNEAQ (reference sequence). CDR3 loop: CASSLGGEGEAFF. The CDR3 DNA is TGTGCCAGCAGCTTAGGGGGCGAAGGTGAAGCTTTCTTT.